This TCR beta chain was sequenced in a study of control samples from healthy donors and cancer patients. Germline-derived CDR1 and CDR2 are LNHDA and SQIVND (reference sequence). The V end lost 7 bases, the J end lost 0 bases, and 11 bases lay between the germline ends. The CDR3 loop spans 14 amino acids. Clones were sequenced by immunoSEQ multiplex PCR, and TCRdb holds only the in-frame ones, with some missing. The sample gives some 120,000 clones, 80% to 95% of which show up once; around 8.9% is in the top ten. This TCR derives from a man younger than 35 in good health. The sequenced material came from blood. The V gene is TRBV19, the J gene TRBJ2-3, with unresolved D. The CDR3 spells CASKGGPSTDTQYF. In DNA form, the CDR3 reads TGTGCCAGTAAGGGTGGACCTAGCACAGATACGCAGTATTTT.